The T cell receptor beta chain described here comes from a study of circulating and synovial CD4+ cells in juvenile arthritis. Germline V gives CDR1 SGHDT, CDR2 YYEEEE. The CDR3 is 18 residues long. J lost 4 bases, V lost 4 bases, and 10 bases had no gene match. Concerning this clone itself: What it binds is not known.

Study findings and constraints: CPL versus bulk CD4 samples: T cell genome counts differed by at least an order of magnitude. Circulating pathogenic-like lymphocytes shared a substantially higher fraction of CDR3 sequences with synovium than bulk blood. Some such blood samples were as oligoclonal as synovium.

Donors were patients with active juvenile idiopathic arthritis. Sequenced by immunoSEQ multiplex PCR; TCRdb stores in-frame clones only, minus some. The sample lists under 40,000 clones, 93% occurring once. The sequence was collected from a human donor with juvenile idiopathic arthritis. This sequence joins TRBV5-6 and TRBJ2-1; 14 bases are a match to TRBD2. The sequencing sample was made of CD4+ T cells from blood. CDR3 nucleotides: TGTGCCAGCAGCCTAAGACTAGCGGGAGGGCCTAGGTACAATGAGCAGTTCTTC. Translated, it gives CASSLRLAGGPRYNEQFF. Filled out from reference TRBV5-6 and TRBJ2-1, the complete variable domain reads DAGVTQSPTHLIKTRGQQVTLRCSPKSGHDTVSWYQQALGQGPQFIFQYYEEEERQRGNFPDRFSGHQFPNYSSELNVNALLLGDSALYLCASSLRLAGGPRYNEQFFGPGTRLTVL.